These 13 T cell receptor beta chains were all obtained from the same sample, sequenced in a study of shared clonotypes between healthy human individuals. Produced via immunoSEQ multiplex PCR; TCRdb's table is partial and in-frame only. The sample lists around 500,000 clones; roughly 77% were seen once. The sequenced sample consisted of PBMCs. These receptors all come from a woman aged 35 to 49 in good health. Some clones in this sample may be carry-over from other donors' samples.

This clone has only a few counts. One end of the junction varies from germline; a read error may be responsible. The chain uses TRBV6-1 and TRBJ2-1; D is undetermined. Germline V gene sequence: CDR1 MNHNS, CDR2 SASEGT. The CDR3 consists of 15 residues. The CDR3 DNA reads TGTGCCAGCGGTGACGACGGAAGCTCCTACAATGAGCAGTTCTTC. It is translated as CASGDDGSSYNEQFF.

The V call is TRBV5-5, the J call TRBJ2-2; TRBD2 might be the D (6 bases). The length of the CDR3 is 16 residues. Germline assignment: CDR1 SGHKS and CDR2 YYEKEE (reference sequence). Trimming stripped 3 bases from V and 2 bases from J, with 14 bases between. The CDR3 sequence: CASSWLAGRNTGELFF. As DNA, the CDR3 is TGTGCCAGCAGCTGGTTGGCGGGGAGAAACACCGGGGAGCTGTTTTTT.

This chain joins TRBV10-3 and TRBJ2-5; D remains unclear. The CDR3 is 12 amino acids. From germline, CDR1 is ENHRY and CDR2 SYGVKD. The V and J ends lost 2 bases and 7 bases respectively, with 8 bases between them. The CDR3 sequence is CAISENEMTQYF. Written as DNA, the CDR3 is TGTGCCATCAGTGAGAACGAGATGACCCAGTACTTC.

This clone was counted a few times. The chain has TRBV4-1 and TRBJ1-2; D not certain. Germline assignment: CDR1 MGHRA and CDR2 YSYEKL. The ends were cut back, 1 base at V and 1 base at J, with 10 bases in the middle. The length of the CDR3 is 15 residues. The CDR3 sequence is CASSQVGENNYGYTF. The CDR3 region has the DNA TGCGCCAGCAGCCAAGTCGGGGAGAATAACTATGGCTACACCTTC.

The chain is built from TRBV5-4 and TRBJ1-2, with TRBD1 matching 9 bases. Germline-derived CDR1 and CDR2 are SGHNT and YYREEE (reference sequence). The CDR3 contains 16 residues. The J segment lost 1 base and the V segment lost 6 bases, leaving 10 bases of the junction unmatched. The chain's CDR3 is CASKTGQGILNYGYTF. For the CDR3, the DNA is TGTGCCAGCAAAACCGGACAGGGGATCCTTAACTATGGCTACACCTTC.

This clone was seen only a few times. The J gene is TRBJ1-1, the V gene TRBV10-3, with 8 bases matching TRBD1. V trimming: 2 bases; J trimming: 4 bases; junction bases outside the gene matches: 0. Germline CDR1 is ENHRY and CDR2 is SYGVKD. This CDR3 comprises 13 residues. The CDR3 nucleotides are TGTGCCATCAGTGAGACAGGGGGCACTGAAGCTTTCTTT. This sequence encodes CAISETGGTEAFF.

The chain carries TRBV5-4 and TRBJ2-1, with 10 bases aligning to TRBD2. Germline loops: CDR1 SGHNT, CDR2 YYREEE (reference sequence). V lost 0 bases, J lost 10 bases, and 7 bases stayed unmatched. CDR3 length: 15 residues. Written as DNA, the CDR3 is TGTGCCAGCAGCTTGGGGGCTAGCGGGAGAGTCGAGCAGTTCTTC. Amino acid sequence: CASSLGASGRVEQFF.

The chain couples TRBV5-1 to TRBJ2-2, with 9 positions matching TRBD2. The V segment lost 10 bases and the J segment 4 bases; nucleotides outside the gene matches: 11. Germline loops: CDR1 SGHRS, CDR2 YFSETQ. This CDR3 region has 15 residues. CDR3 DNA: TGCGCCTGCCGCAGTATAGCGGGAGTCACCGGGGAGCTGTTTTTT. Its protein product is CACRSIAGVTGELFF. Full variable domain (rest looked up from reference TRBV5-1 and TRBJ2-2): KAGVTQTPRYLIKTRGQQVTLSCSPISGHRSVSWYQQTPGQGLQFLFEYFSETQRNKGNFPGRFSGRQFSNSRSEMNVSTLELGDSALYLCACRSIAGVTGELFFGEGSRLTVL.

The gene calls are TRBV10-3 and TRBJ1-1; 9 bases line up with TRBD1. The CDR3 extends over 13 amino acids. V shed 6 bases, J shed 5 bases, and the junction held 4 bases outside the gene matches. In germline, CDR1 is ENHRY, CDR2 SYGVKD. The CDR3 bases are TGTGCCATCAGACAGGGGGCGGAGACTGAAGCTTTCTTT. Translation gives CAIRQGAETEAFF.

The genes are TRBV4-1 and TRBJ1-3, with D unclear. The germline V and J ends were trimmed by 4 bases and 6 bases, with 10 bases remaining between them. Per germline, CDR1 MGHRA and CDR2 YSYEKL. CDR3 length: 13 amino acids. CDR3 region: CASSPSGINTIYF. CDR3 coding DNA: TGCGCCAGCAGCCCGTCGGGGATAAACACCATATATTTT.

J is TRBJ1-1 and V is TRBV15, with D hard to call. V was clipped by 0 bases and J by 7 bases, with 9 bases between them. CDR1 and CDR2 (germline): LNHNV, YYDKDF (reference sequence). This CDR3 is built from 13 residues. For the CDR3, the DNA is TGTGCCACCAGCAGAGATGCGAGGGATGAAGCTTTCTTT. This codes for CATSRDARDEAFF.

The V call is TRBV19, the J call TRBJ2-3, with 13 nucleotides matching TRBD2. The J segment lost 7 bases and the V segment lost 10 bases, leaving 5 bases of the junction unmatched. Germline CDR1 LNHDA, CDR2 SQIVND (reference sequence). The CDR3 is 13 amino acids. For the CDR3, the DNA is TGTGCCACCCGGACTAGCGGGAGCCATACGCAGTATTTT. Amino acid sequence: CATRTSGSHTQYF. The complete variable domain, with remaining parts taken from reference TRBV19 and TRBJ2-3, reads DGGITQSPKYLFRKEGQNVTLSCEQNLNHDAMYWYRQDPGQGLRLIYYSQIVNDFQKGDIAEGYSVSREKKESFPLTVTSAQKNPTAFYLCATRTSGSHTQYFGPGTRLTVL.

Of note for this clone: This sample also contains other DNA sequences that code for the same CDR3. V is TRBV18 and J is TRBJ2-7; no clear D. Trimming pared 1 base from V and 5 bases from J, leaving 6 bases between. The length of the CDR3 is 12 residues. Germline lookup yields CDR1 KGHSH and CDR2 LQKENI. The CDR3: CASSPLGDEQYF. The CDR3 nucleotides are TGTGCCAGCTCACCACTCGGCGACGAGCAGTACTTC.